The T cell receptor (beta chain) under discussion was sequenced for a study of cytomegalovirus exposure and HLA in healthy donors. The PCR had 60 Vbeta and 13 Jbeta primers. Sequencing was performed with immunoSEQ multiplex PCR; in TCRdb, only in-frame clones are kept and a portion is missing. The table has approximately 200,000 clones, roughly 80% seen once. Broader study findings: Sequencing had likely introduced a cluster of highly shared sequence variants as an artifact. Another analysis was done later, and it associated more than 15,000 TCR beta sequences with HLA alleles at 0.05 false discovery rate. Researchers counted 164 TCR beta chains as cytomegalovirus-associated.

CDR3 size: 16 residues. From germline, CDR1 is MGHRA and CDR2 YSYEKL. The ends were cut back, 4 bases at V and 3 bases at J, with 15 bases in the middle. This clone was counted once. Its antigen remains unidentified. The V call is TRBV4-1, the J call TRBJ1-4; TRBD1 is a possible D gene (6 bases). This sequence originates from a woman aged 25 to 39 in good health and CMV-seropositive. Sequencing was done on a sample of PBMCs. The CDR3 region has the DNA TGCGCCAGCAGCCGATTTGTCGGGACATCTAATGAAAAACTGTTTTTT. Protein: CASSRFVGTSNEKLFF.